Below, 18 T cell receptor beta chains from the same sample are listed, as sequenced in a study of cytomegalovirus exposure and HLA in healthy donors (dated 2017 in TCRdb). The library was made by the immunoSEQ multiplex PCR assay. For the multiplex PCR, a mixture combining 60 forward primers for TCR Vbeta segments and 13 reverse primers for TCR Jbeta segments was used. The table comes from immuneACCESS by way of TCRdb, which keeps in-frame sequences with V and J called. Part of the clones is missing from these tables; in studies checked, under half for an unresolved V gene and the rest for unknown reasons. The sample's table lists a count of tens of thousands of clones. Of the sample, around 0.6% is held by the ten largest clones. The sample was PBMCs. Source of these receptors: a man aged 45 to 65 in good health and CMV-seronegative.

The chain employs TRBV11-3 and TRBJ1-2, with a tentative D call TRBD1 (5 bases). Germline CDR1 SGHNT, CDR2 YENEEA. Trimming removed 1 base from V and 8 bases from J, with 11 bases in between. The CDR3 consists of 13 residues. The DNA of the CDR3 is TGTGCCAGCAGCTTAGTGGGGGGATACGGCTACACCTTC. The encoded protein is CASSLVGGYGYTF. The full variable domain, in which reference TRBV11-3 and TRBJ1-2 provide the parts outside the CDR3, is EAGVVQSPRYKIIEKKQPVAFWCNPISGHNTLYWYLQNLGQGPELLIRYENEEAVDDSQLPKDRFSAERLKGVDSTLKIQPAELGDSAVYLCASSLVGGYGYTFGSGTRLTVV.

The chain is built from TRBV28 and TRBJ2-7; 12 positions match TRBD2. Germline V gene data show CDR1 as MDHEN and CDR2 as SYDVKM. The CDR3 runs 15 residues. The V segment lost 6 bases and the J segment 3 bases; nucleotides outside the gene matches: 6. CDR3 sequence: CASRTGTSGLYEQYF. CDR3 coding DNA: TGTGCCAGCAGAACCGGGACTAGCGGGCTCTACGAGCAGTACTTC.

The CDR3 spells CSVSVLQNYGYTF. In nucleotides, the CDR3 is TGCAGCGTTTCAGTTCTACAGAACTATGGCTACACCTTC. This chain links TRBV29-1 with TRBJ1-2; D is unresolved. CDR3 size: 13 residues. Germline lookup yields CDR1 SQVTM and CDR2 ANQGSEA. The germline V and J ends were trimmed by 5 bases and 2 bases, with 12 bases remaining between them.

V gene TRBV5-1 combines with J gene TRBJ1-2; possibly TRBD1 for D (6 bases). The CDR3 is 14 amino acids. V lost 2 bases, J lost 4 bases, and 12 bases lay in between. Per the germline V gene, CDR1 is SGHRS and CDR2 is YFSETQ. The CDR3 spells CASSFGGGGYGYTF. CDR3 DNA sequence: TGCGCCAGCAGCTTTGGGGGCGGTGGCTATGGCTACACCTTC.

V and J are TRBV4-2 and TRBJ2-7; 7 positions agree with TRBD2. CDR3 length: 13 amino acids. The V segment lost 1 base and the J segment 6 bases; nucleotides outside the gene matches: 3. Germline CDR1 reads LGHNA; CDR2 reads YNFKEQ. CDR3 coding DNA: TGTGCCAGCAGCCAAGTGGGGGAGGGCGAGCAGTACTTC. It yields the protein CASSQVGEGEQYF.

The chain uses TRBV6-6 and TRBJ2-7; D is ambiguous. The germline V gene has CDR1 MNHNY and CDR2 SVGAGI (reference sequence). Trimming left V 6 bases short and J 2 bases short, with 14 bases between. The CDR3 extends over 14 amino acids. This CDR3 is CASSYPQNTYEQYF. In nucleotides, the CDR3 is TGTGCCAGCAGCTACCCGCAGAACACCTACGAGCAGTACTTC.

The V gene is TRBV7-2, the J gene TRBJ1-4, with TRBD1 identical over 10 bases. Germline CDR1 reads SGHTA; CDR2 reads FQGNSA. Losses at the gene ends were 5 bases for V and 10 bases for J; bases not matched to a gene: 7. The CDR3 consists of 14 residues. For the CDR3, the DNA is TGTGCCAGCAGCGGGGGACAGGGGTCCGGAAAACTGTTTTTT. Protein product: CASSGGQGSGKLFF.

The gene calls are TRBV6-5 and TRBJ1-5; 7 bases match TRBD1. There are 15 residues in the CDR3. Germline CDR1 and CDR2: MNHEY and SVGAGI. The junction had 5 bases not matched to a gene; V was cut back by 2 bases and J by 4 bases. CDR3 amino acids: CASSYGQGVNQPQHF. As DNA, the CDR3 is TGTGCCAGCAGTTACGGGCAGGGGGTTAATCAGCCCCAGCATTTT.

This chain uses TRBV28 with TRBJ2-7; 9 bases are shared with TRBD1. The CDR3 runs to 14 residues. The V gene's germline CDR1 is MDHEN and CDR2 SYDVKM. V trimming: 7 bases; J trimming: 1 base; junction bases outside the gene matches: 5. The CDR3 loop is CASNTGGASYEQYF. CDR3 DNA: TGTGCCAGCAATACAGGGGGCGCATCCTACGAGCAGTACTTC.

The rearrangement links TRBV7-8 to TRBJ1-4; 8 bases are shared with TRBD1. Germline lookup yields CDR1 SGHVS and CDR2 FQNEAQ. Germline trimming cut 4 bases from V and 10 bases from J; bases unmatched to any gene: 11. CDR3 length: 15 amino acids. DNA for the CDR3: TGTGCCAGCAGCTACAGGGACAGGAGTTGGAGAAAACTGTTTTTT. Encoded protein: CASSYRDRSWRKLFF.

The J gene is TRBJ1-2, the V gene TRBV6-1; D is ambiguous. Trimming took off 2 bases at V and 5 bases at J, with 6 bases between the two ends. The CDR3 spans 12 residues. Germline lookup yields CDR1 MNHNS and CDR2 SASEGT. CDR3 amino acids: CASSEREYGYTF. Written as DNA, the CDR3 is TGTGCCAGCAGTGAAAGAGAATATGGCTACACCTTC.

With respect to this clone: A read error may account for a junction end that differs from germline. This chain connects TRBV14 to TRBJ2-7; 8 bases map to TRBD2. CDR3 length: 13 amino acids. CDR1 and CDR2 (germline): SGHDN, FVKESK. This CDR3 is CASSFAGLEDQIF. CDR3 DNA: TGTGCCAGCAGCTTCGCGGGACTAGAGGACCAAATATTC.

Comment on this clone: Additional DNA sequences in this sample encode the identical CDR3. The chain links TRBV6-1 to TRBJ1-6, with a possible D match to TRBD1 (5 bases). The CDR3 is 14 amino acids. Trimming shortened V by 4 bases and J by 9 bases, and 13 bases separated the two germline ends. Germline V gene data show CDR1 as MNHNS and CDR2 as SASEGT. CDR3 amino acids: CASSGTWGGSPLHF. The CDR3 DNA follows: TGTGCCAGCAGTGGGACTTGGGGGGGTTCACCCCTCCACTTT.

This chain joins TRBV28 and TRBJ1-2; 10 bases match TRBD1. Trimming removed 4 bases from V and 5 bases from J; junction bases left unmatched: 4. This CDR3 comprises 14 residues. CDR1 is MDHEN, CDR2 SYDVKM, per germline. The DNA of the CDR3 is TGTGCCAGCAGTTCTGGGACAGGGGTTTATGGCTACACCTTC. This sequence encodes CASSSGTGVYGYTF.

CDR3 amino acids: CASSQEYAGSYEQYF. The CDR3 region has the DNA TGCGCCAGCAGCCAAGAATACGCCGGGTCCTACGAGCAGTACTTC. The chain combines TRBV4-3 with TRBJ2-7; D is unclear. Trimming left V 0 bases short and J 1 base short, with 10 bases between. CDR3 length: 15 residues. Germline V gene lookup returns CDR1 LGHNA and CDR2 YSLEER.

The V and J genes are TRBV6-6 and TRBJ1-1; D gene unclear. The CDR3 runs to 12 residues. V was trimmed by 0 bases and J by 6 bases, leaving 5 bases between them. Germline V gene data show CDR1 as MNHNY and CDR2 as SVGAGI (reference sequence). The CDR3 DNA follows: TGTGCCAGCAGTTACTCGACTCCTGAAGCTTTCTTT. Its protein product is CASSYSTPEAFF.

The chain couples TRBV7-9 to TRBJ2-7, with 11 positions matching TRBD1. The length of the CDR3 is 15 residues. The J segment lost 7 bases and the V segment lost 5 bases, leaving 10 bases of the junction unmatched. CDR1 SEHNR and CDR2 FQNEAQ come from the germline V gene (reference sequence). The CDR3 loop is CASSVGTGGWVEQYF. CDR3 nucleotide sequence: TGTGCCAGCAGCGTAGGGACAGGGGGATGGGTAGAGCAGTACTTC.

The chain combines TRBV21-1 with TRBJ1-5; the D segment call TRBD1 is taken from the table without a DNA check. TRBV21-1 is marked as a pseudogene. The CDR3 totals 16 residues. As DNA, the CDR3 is TGTGCCAGCAGCAAAGTTGTCAGGGATAGCAATCAGCCCCAGCATTTT. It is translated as CASSKVVRDSNQPQHF.